A selection of T cell receptor beta chains follows, all from one sample in a study of regulatory T cells in long-lasting Graves disease. TCRdb re-called the multiplex PCR reads with MiXCR, one entry per CDR3 protein. This sample has about 470,000 distinct CDR3 sequences, with around 21% found just once. Sequenced here: peripheral blood mononuclear cells (PBMCs), sampled when the disease was refractory, from a patient treated with antithyroid drugs. These receptors came from a female donor with Graves disease. The CDR3 runs from the conserved cysteine through the conserved F or W. D genes are given only for firm matches. A row's size may be missing; if present it is once, few, many or a size class.

>-|TRBD1|TRBV6-1|TRBJ2-7
TGTGCCAGCAGTGCCTTAACAGGGGTTCAGTCCTACGAGCAGTACTTC
CASSALTGVQSYEQYF
>-|-|TRBV28|TRBJ1-5
TGTGCCAGCAGTTTAGGGACTGGAGACATGCAGGGCAATCAGCCCCAGCATTTT
CASSLGTGDMQGNQPQHF
>few|TRBD1|TRBV6-5|TRBJ2-7
TGTGCCAGCAGTTTATCGCCGGGACAGGGCGCCTACGAGCAGTACTTC
CASSLSPGQGAYEQYF
>few|-|TRBV28|TRBJ2-7
TGTGCCAGCAGTTTATGGAGGGAAGGGGAGTACTTC
CASSLWREGEYF
>many|-|TRBV28|TRBJ1-2
TGTGCCAGCAGTACGGCCGGGGGGGGAACCTATGGCTACACCTTC
CASSTAGGGTYGYTF
>-|TRBD2|TRBV18|TRBJ2-7
TGTGCCAGCTCTACTAGCGGGAGATGGTACGAGCAGTACTTC
CASSTSGRWYEQYF
>-|TRBD1|TRBV11-2|TRBJ1-4
TGTGCCAGCAGCAGCCGGGACAGGCGAAATGAAAAACTGTTTTTT
CASSSRDRRNEKLFF
>many|TRBD1|TRBV27|TRBJ1-1
TGTGCCAGCAGTTCCGGGACAGTCGCTGAAGCTTTCTTT
CASSSGTVAEAFF
>-|-|TRBV6-1|TRBJ2-5
TGTGCCAGCAGTCCGTCTGGGGCGTATGAGACCCAGTACTTC
CASSPSGAYETQYF
>many|-|TRBV4-1|TRBJ2-7
TGCGCCAGCAGTCCTAGAGGGGACAAGAACCACGAGCAGTACTTC
CASSPRGDKNHEQYF
>many|-|TRBV7-2|TRBJ2-7
TGTGCCAGCAGTCTCGGAGGGGGGGCAGCGAGCTACGAGCAGTACTTC
CASSLGGGAASYEQYF
>many|-|TRBV2|TRBJ2-5
TGTGCCAGCAGTGATTCGACCCAGTACTTC
CASSDSTQYF
>few|TRBD2|TRBV9|TRBJ2-7
TGTGCCAGCAGCGCCCATCCCGGGACTAGAGCCGAGCAGTACTTC
CASSAHPGTRAEQYF
>-|-|TRBV5-1|TRBJ2-7
TGCGCCAGCAGCTCAAGGGGCGGCCCCTACGAGCAGTACTTC
CASSSRGGPYEQYF
>-|-|TRBV7-9|TRBJ2-7
TGTGCCAGCAGCTTAGACGTGACTATGCCGCTGGAGCAGTACTTC
CASSLDVTMPLEQYF
>once|-|TRBV30|TRBJ2-3
TGTGCCTGGAGCGGCGTTCATGGGCAGGGAAAGCCTACAGATACGCAGTATTTT
CAWSGVHGQGKPTDTQYF
>few|-|TRBV10-3|TRBJ2-6
TGTGCCATCAGTGAAAGACAGTCGTGGGGCTCTGGGGCCAACGTCCTGACTTTC
CAISERQSWGSGANVLTF
>few|-|TRBV7-2|TRBJ1-1
TGTGCCAGCAGCTTCAGGGGCTTCCTTGAAGCTTTCTTT
CASSFRGFLEAFF
>few|-|TRBV5-1|TRBJ1-1
TGCGCCAGCAGCTTGGGCGTCACGAACACTGAAGCTTTCTTT
CASSLGVTNTEAFF
>few|-|TRBV6-2/TRBV6-3|TRBJ1-5
TGTGCCAGCAGTGAAGGGCCGGAACTTTTGGTGCATTTT
CASSEGPELLVHF
>many|-|TRBV5-1|TRBJ1-1
TGCGCCAGCAGTTGGCAGGGGAACACTGAAGCTTTCTTT
CASSWQGNTEAFF
>many|-|TRBV28|TRBJ1-2
TGTGCCACCCGATTGGGGGGCTACACCTTC
CATRLGGYTF
>few|TRBD2|TRBV20-1|TRBJ2-7
TGCAGTGCACCTAGCGGGGACTACGAGCAGTACTTC
CSAPSGDYEQYF
>many|TRBD1|TRBV3-1|TRBJ2-4
TGTGCCAGCAGCCAAAGGACAGGACAAAACATTCAGTACTTC
CASSQRTGQNIQYF
>few|TRBD2|TRBV19|TRBJ2-7
TGTGCCACTGGACTAGCGGGAGGCGACGAGCAGTACTTC
CATGLAGGDEQYF
>many|-|TRBV12-3/TRBV12-4|TRBJ2-2
TGTGCCAGCCGGTTAGCGTTGAACACCGGGGAGCTGTTTTTT
CASRLALNTGELFF
>-|-|TRBV20-1|TRBJ2-7
TGCAGTGCTGGGAACGTCGGGGACTCCTACGAGCAGTACTTC
CSAGNVGDSYEQYF
>many|-|TRBV2|TRBJ2-7
TGTGCCAGCAGTTTCACTAGTCCCGAGCAGTACTTC
CASSFTSPEQYF
>-|TRBD1|TRBV19|TRBJ1-3
TGTGCCAGTTCTCAGGGGGCAGGTCGCGGAAACACCATATATTTT
CASSQGAGRGNTIYF
>-|-|TRBV11-2|TRBJ2-3
TGTGCCAGCAGCTTAAGGCTCACAGGGATCACAGATACGCAGTATTTT
CASSLRLTGITDTQYF
>-|-|TRBV10-3|TRBJ2-1
TGTGCCATCGCCGGGACTCCCCTGAATGAGCAGTTCTTC
CAIAGTPLNEQFF
>many|-|TRBV3-1|TRBJ1-2
TGTGCCAGCAGCCAAGTCCCTGCCCAAGGCTACACCTTC
CASSQVPAQGYTF
>few|TRBD1|TRBV14|TRBJ2-7
TGTGCCAGCAGCCAGAGGGACAGACGATACGAGCAGTACTTC
CASSQRDRRYEQYF
>few|TRBD2|TRBV12-5|TRBJ2-1
TGTGCTAGTGCTCGGGAGGGCCCAGTGGGGGAGCAGTTCTTC
CASAREGPVGEQFF
>many|-|TRBV11-2|TRBJ2-4
TGTGCCAGCAGCTTAAAGACGGGGGTGAGGAGAAACATTCAGTACTTC
CASSLKTGVRRNIQYF
>few|TRBD2|TRBV11-2|TRBJ2-7
TGTGCCAGCAGCCTGTTGACTAGCCGGGCGGGCGAGCAGTACTTC
CASSLLTSRAGEQYF
>few|TRBD2|TRBV7-9|TRBJ2-7
TGTGCCAGCAGCTTCTCCGGACTAGCGGGAGGTGGAGAGCAGTACTTC
CASSFSGLAGGGEQYF
>once|TRBD2|TRBV7-6|TRBJ2-5
TGTGCCAGCAGCTTAGTGCGAGCGGGAGGCCTTGGGACCCAGTACTTC
CASSLVRAGGLGTQYF